This T cell receptor beta chain was captured by sequencing in a study of regulatory T cells in long-lasting Graves disease. Study summary: Duration of antithyroid drug therapy among newly diagnosed Graves' patients was under 3 months.

The germline gives CDR1 LGHDT, CDR2 YNNKEL (reference sequence). Trimming took 4 bases from V and 5 from J, leaving 14 bases between them. This CDR3 is 14 amino acids long. This clonotype was observed many times. Arm-PCR with iRepertoire HTBI primers amplified the CDR3 regions for these TCR beta libraries. TCRdb passed the multiplex PCR reads through MiXCR, listing each CDR3 protein once. The sample has hundreds of thousands of distinct CDR3 sequences, about 13% seen once. Documented time point: newly diagnosed GD, antithyroid drugs for less than 3 months. PBMC RNA served as the TCR library source. This sample also belongs to another study, concerning T cells in Graves' hyperthyroidism and ophthalmopathy. This second study notes: Stable Graves' hyperthyroidism meant no ophthalmopathy progression within 18 months. TCR CDR3 underwent first-round RT-PCR with the HTBI primer set.

The sequence was obtained from a man aged 25-45 years with Graves disease. The sample was peripheral blood mononuclear cells (PBMCs), taken at new diagnosis, from a patient treated with antithyroid drugs. This chain uses TRBV3-1 with TRBJ2-5; D possibly corresponds to TRBD2 (6 bases). CDR3 coding DNA: TGTGCCAGCAGCCCTTCCGGGGGTACGGAGACCCAGTACTTC. Amino acid sequence: CASSPSGGTETQYF.